The 5 T cell receptor beta chains listed next were all sequenced from one sample in a study of blood T cell repertoires in COVID-19. Produced via immunoSEQ multiplex PCR; TCRdb's table is partial and in-frame only. This sample has about 230,000 clones; around nine tenths occur once, and the top ten carry roughly 4%. Sequenced: PBMCs or T cells enriched from blood (not recorded which). Receptors originate from a woman aged 25 to 45 with acute COVID-19.

The genes are TRBV6-5 and TRBJ2-2; 9 nucleotides agree with TRBD2. V dropped 7 bases and J dropped 4; count of bases not matched to a gene: 7. CDR3 size: 15 residues. Per germline, CDR1 MNHEY and CDR2 SVGAGI. The CDR3 DNA sequence: TGTGCCAGCACCCGAGCGGGGGGACGCACCGGGGAGCTGTTTTTT. It translates to CASTRAGGRTGELFF.

The V gene is TRBV2, the J gene TRBJ1-4; perhaps TRBD1 as D (5 bases). With 3 bases removed from V and 4 bases from J, the gap between germline ends came to 9 bases. The germline V gene encodes CDR1 SNHLY and CDR2 FYNNEI. The CDR3 is 14 residues long. CDR3 nucleotides: TGTGCCAGCAGTGACTACAGGAGTAATGAAAAACTGTTTTTT. As protein: CASSDYRSNEKLFF.

V is TRBV7-6 and J is TRBJ1-2, with 8 bases fitting TRBD1. The germline CDR1 and CDR2 sequences are SGHVS and FNYEAQ. The CDR3 is 15 amino acids. V trimming: 0 bases; J trimming: 7 bases; junction bases outside the gene matches: 7. The CDR3 DNA follows: TGTGCCAGCAGCTTAGCGGAGACAGGGGAGGTTGGCTACACCTTC. Encoded protein: CASSLAETGEVGYTF.

This rearrangement joins TRBV2 to TRBJ2-1; 7 bases fit TRBD1. This CDR3 has 15 residues. Germline V lookup: CDR1 SNHLY, CDR2 FYNNEI. The V gene end was trimmed by 5 bases and the J gene end by 3 bases; junction bases not matched to a gene: 7. The CDR3 here is CASSLYTGVYNEQFF. CDR3 DNA sequence: TGTGCCAGCAGTCTATACACAGGGGTCTACAATGAGCAGTTCTTC. The full variable domain, in which reference TRBV2 and TRBJ2-1 provide the parts outside the CDR3, is EPEVTQTPSHQVTQMGQEVILRCVPISNHLYFYWYRQILGQKVEFLVSFYNNEISEKSEIFDDQFSVERPDGSNFTLKIRSTKLEDSAMYFCASSLYTGVYNEQFFGPGTRLTVL.

This clone has just one count. The gene calls are TRBV4-3 and TRBJ1-1; D gene uncertain. The CDR3 runs 15 residues. Germline CDR1 reads LGHNA; CDR2 reads YSLEER. V was cut by 0 bases and J by 4 bases, with 12 bases left in between. This chain's CDR3 is CASSQEVGVGTEAFF. CDR3 bases: TGCGCCAGCAGCCAAGAGGTCGGGGTGGGCACTGAAGCTTTCTTT.